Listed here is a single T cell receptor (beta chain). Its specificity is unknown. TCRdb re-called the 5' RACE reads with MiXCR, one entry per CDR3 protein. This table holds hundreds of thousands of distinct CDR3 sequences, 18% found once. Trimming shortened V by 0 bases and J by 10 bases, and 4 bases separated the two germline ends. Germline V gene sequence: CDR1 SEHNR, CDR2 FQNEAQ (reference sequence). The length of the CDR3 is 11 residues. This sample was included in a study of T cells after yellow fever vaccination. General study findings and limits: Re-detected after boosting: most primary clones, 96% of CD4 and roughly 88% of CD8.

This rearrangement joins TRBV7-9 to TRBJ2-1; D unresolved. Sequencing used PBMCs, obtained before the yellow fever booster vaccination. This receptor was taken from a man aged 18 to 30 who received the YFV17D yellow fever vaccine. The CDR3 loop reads CASSLAREQFF. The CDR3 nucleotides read TGTGCCAGCAGCTTAGCACGGGAGCAGTTCTTC.